The rows below give T cell receptor beta chains drawn from one sample of a study of T cell changes during pregnancy in multiple sclerosis. Sequencing was performed with immunoSEQ multiplex PCR; in TCRdb, only in-frame clones are kept and a portion is missing. Of 50,000 or so clones listed, about 90% are singletons. Material: CD4+ T cells from peripheral blood mononuclear cells, obtained after pregnancy. All receptors come from a female donor in good health, enrolled as a control in a pregnancy study. Both conserved end residues are part of each CDR3. The D gene is left open where the match is weak.

d_gene	j_gene	v_gene	CDR3aa
TRBD1	TRBJ1-3	TRBV10-3	CATRVEGARGNTIYF
.	TRBJ2-2	TRBV30	CAWSPGLTSVTGELFF
.	TRBJ1-1	TRBV5-6	CASSLIPGHTMNTEAFF
TRBD1	TRBJ2-3	TRBV7-9	CASSLGQGGTDTQYF
TRBD1	TRBJ1-2	TRBV11-2	CASSEQGGGYTF
.	TRBJ1-5	TRBV7-2	CASSLDPGTSHQPQHF
.	TRBJ2-7	TRBV7-9	CASRLTYEQYF
TRBD1	TRBJ2-2	TRBV9	CASSVVPLGTGVTGELFF
.	TRBJ1-2	TRBV9	CASSARTGWAEGYTF
.	TRBJ1-1	TRBV5-5	CASSLQGSTEAFF
.	TRBJ2-3	TRBV9	CASSPGLRTDTQYF
.	TRBJ2-5	TRBV5-6	CASSPWGLQETQYF
TRBD1	TRBJ1-1	TRBV7-2	CASTKGQGLSSEAFF
TRBD1	TRBJ1-3	TRBV9	CASSVDRGRNTIYF
TRBD1	TRBJ2-1	TRBV5-1	CASSTDRVDGEQFF
TRBD1	TRBJ1-6	TRBV18	CASSPRTGDNSPLHF
TRBD1	TRBJ1-1	TRBV6-6	CASTTTGDVTEAFF
.	TRBJ1-5	TRBV6-1	CASSSQTGINQPQHF
TRBD1	TRBJ1-1	TRBV30	CAWSVRDRGSAFF
.	TRBJ1-1	TRBV9	CASSPQLNTEAFF
.	TRBJ1-1	TRBV6-5	CASRHLSGGNTEAFF
.	.	TRBV6-5	CASSRQYEQYF
.	TRBJ1-1	TRBV7-9	CASSLGYMNTEAFF
TRBD2	TRBJ2-5	TRBV23-1	CASSQPLSGAGGRREETQYF
TRBD1	TRBJ1-1	TRBV9	CASSSTPGTGFEAFF
.	TRBJ1-3	TRBV4-1	CASSQVLWEGNTIYF
.	TRBJ1-6	TRBV19	CASSIVGGDSPLHF
TRBD2	TRBJ2-1	TRBV7-9	CASSSSGGADNEQFF
.	TRBJ2-2	TRBV18	CASSPRTVNTGELFF
.	TRBJ1-6	TRBV4-1	CASSQDQGTSPLHF
TRBD2	TRBJ2-3	TRBV19	CASSTQIAGPPPDTQYF
TRBD1	TRBJ2-7	TRBV7-9	CASSRDRSTYEQYF
TRBD2	TRBJ2-1	TRBV29-1	CSVRLAGVGEQFF
TRBD2	TRBJ2-3	TRBV4-3	CASSRKSASGEADTQYF
TRBD1	TRBJ1-4	TRBV2	CASSPGTGFLATNEKLFF
TRBD2	TRBJ2-3	TRBV7-2	CASSLEAGAQYF
.	TRBJ2-7	TRBV2	CASSGRDWSYEQYF
.	TRBJ1-1	TRBV28	CASTPWGGMNTEAFF
.	TRBJ1-5	TRBV15	CATSRETGHQPQHF
.	TRBJ1-6	TRBV6-5	CASRLQGRNSPLHF
TRBD1	TRBJ1-1	TRBV7-2	CASGAGGTEAFF
.	TRBJ1-1	TRBV6-5	CASSYSGGLGTEAFF
TRBD2	TRBJ2-1	TRBV5-1	CASTQEAGRSYNEQFF
TRBD1	TRBJ1-1	TRBV6-6	CASRGGTVEAFF
.	TRBJ2-2	TRBV6-5	CASSYATGYTGELFF
TRBD1	TRBJ2-5	TRBV7-2	CASSLDTGVQYF
TRBD1	TRBJ2-7	TRBV5-1	CASSAGTAPYEQYF
.	TRBJ1-2	TRBV5-1	CASSLGTSNYGYTF
.	TRBJ1-2	TRBV21-1	CASSKRGGTDGYGYTF
.	TRBJ2-3	TRBV20-1	CSATRVDTQYF
TRBD1	TRBJ1-2	TRBV27	CASRTTGSNYGYTF
TRBD2	TRBJ2-3	TRBV7-3	CASSPKVYGGGLTDTQYF